This T cell receptor beta chain comes out of a study of beta chain features in type 1 diabetes. General study results and limits: Reduced insertions and increased deletions marked VDJ junctions in type 1 diabetes patients. Among all four CD4+ subsets, Type 1 diabetes patients had TCRB CDR3s that were moderately but significantly shorter.

CD4+ naive, central memory, regulatory and stem cell-like memory subsets were isolated by sorting on CD45RO/CCR7/CD25/CD127/CD95/CD27. The CDR3 spans 15 residues. J was trimmed by 4 bases and V by 7 bases; bases with no gene match: 12. Germline loops: CDR1 MNHEY, CDR2 SMNVEV (reference sequence). Concerning this clone itself: Its specificity is unknown.

As every portion of the isolated RNA was reverse transcribed, the sequencing read expressed TCRB transcripts. The table came from immunoSEQ multiplex PCR; TCRdb's copy has only in-frame clones and leaves some out. The sample consists of some 700,000 clones, about an eighth of them appearing once. What was sequenced was naive CD4+ T cells from blood. The rearrangement uses TRBV27 and TRBJ2-7; 8 bases align to TRBD2. This clonotype was sampled from a man younger than 35 with type 1 diabetes. The CDR3 coding sequence is TGTGCCAGCACTCGCCGGGGACTAGACAAGTACGAGCAGTACTTC. The encoded protein is CASTRRGLDKYEQYF.